These 30 T cell receptor beta chains were all obtained from the same sample, sequenced in a study of shared clonotypes between healthy human individuals. Generated by immunoSEQ multiplex PCR, the TCRdb table keeps only in-frame clones and is missing some. The sample consists of roughly 1,500,000 clones, roughly 98.5% of them appearing once. The material sequenced was naive CD4+ T cells sorted from blood. Subset defined: CD45RA+ positively selected. The receptor set was obtained from a man aged 25-45 years in good health.

Written as DNA, the CDR3 is TGTGCCAGCAGCTCGGGACGGACGAACACTGAAGCTTTCTTT. It translates to CASSSGRTNTEAFF. The rearrangement uses TRBV7-2 and TRBJ1-1, with D perhaps matching TRBD1 (5 bases). V lost 4 bases and J lost 1, with 10 bases in between. Looked up from germline, CDR1 is SGHTA and CDR2 is FQGNSA. This CDR3 comprises 14 residues.

The genes are TRBV7-2 and TRBJ1-5; the D is unclear. V was pared by 0 bases and J by 7 bases, with 13 bases between. CDR1 is SGHTA and CDR2 is FQGNSA in the germline V gene. CDR3 size: 15 residues. Here the CDR3 reads CASSLAVGYQQPQHF. CDR3 DNA sequence: TGTGCCAGCAGCTTAGCGGTTGGATATCAACAGCCCCAGCATTTT.

The chain is built from TRBV4-1 and TRBJ1-1; no definite D call. Trimming stripped 1 base from V and 0 bases from J, with 9 bases between. The CDR3 contains 15 residues. Germline V CDR1 and CDR2: MGHRA, YSYEKL. DNA for the CDR3: TGCGCCAGCAGCCAAGGGGTCCCAATGAACACTGAAGCTTTCTTT. This sequence encodes CASSQGVPMNTEAFF.

V usage is TRBV18 and J usage is TRBJ2-7; D gene ambiguous. Between the trimmed V and J ends, which lost 3 bases and 3 bases, there was a span of 15 bases. Germline-derived CDR1 and CDR2 are KGHSH and LQKENI. This CDR3 comprises 15 residues. CDR3 DNA: TGTGCCAGCTCACCTCTGGGTCCAAACCGCTACGAGCAGTACTTC. Its protein is CASSPLGPNRYEQYF.

The V call is TRBV11-2, the J call TRBJ1-1, with no clear D. The germline V gene has CDR1 SGHAT and CDR2 FQNNGV. Deletions cut 0 bases from V and 5 bases from J, with 7 bases between. The length of the CDR3 is 13 residues. The CDR3: CASSLDMQTEAFF. In DNA, the CDR3 is TGTGCCAGCAGCTTAGATATGCAAACTGAAGCTTTCTTT.

The V gene is TRBV28, the J gene TRBJ2-7; no reliable D call. This CDR3 is built from 16 residues. The germline CDR1 and CDR2 sequences are MDHEN and SYDVKM. The V gene lost 4 bases and the J gene lost 3 bases, with 19 bases spanning the gap. This chain's CDR3 is CASSSSEGFSYYEQYF. The CDR3 DNA follows: TGTGCCAGCAGTTCAAGTGAAGGGTTTTCTTACTACGAGCAGTACTTC.

The J gene is TRBJ2-7, the V gene TRBV28; 11 bases line up with TRBD1. This CDR3 comprises 15 residues. From germline, CDR1 is MDHEN and CDR2 SYDVKM. With 6 bases clipped from V and 6 bases from J, the junction kept 10 bases outside the gene matches. CDR3 sequence reads: CASRMGQGVFSEQYF. The CDR3 DNA is TGTGCCAGCAGAATGGGACAGGGGGTATTCAGCGAGCAGTACTTC.

The chain has TRBV4-2 and TRBJ2-5; 8 bases align to TRBD2. Per the germline V gene, CDR1 is LGHNA and CDR2 is YNFKEQ. Germline trimming cut 7 bases from V and 8 bases from J; bases unmatched to any gene: 15. This CDR3 is built from 15 residues. The CDR3 sequence: CASTWGLGFQGTQYF. CDR3 DNA: TGTGCCAGCACCTGGGGACTAGGGTTCCAAGGAACCCAGTACTTC.

This chain links TRBV4-1 with TRBJ2-2, with TRBD1 as a possible D gene (5 bases). The CDR3 sequence is 16 residues long. Germline lookup yields CDR1 MGHRA and CDR2 YSYEKL. With 0 bases removed from V and 1 base from J, the gap between germline ends came to 9 bases. In DNA form, the CDR3 reads TGCGCCAGCAGCCAAGATCAGGGTGGGAACACCGGGGAGCTGTTTTTT. This gives the protein CASSQDQGGNTGELFF.

V gene TRBV4-1 combines with J gene TRBJ2-7; D perhaps matches TRBD2 (6 bases). The CDR3 has 16 residues. Germline CDR1 is MGHRA and CDR2 is YSYEKL. V lost 6 bases and J lost 0, with 18 bases in between. The CDR3 loop reads CASSTSGEASSYEQYF. CDR3 DNA sequence: TGCGCCAGCAGTACATCGGGGGAGGCAAGCTCCTACGAGCAGTACTTC.

CDR3 DNA: TGTGCCAGCAGCCCTCAATACAATGAGCAGTTCTTC. It translates to CASSPQYNEQFF. V is TRBV6-5 and J is TRBJ2-1; unclear D gene. The CDR3 extends over 12 amino acids. Germline lookup yields CDR1 MNHEY and CDR2 SVGAGI. V lost 6 bases to trimming and J lost 4 bases, with 7 bases between them.

This clone appeared a single time. J is TRBJ1-2 and V is TRBV19; D not certain. Germline V gives CDR1 LNHDA, CDR2 SQIVND (reference sequence). V lost 3 bases, J lost 1 base, and 9 bases lay in between. The CDR3 runs 14 residues. The CDR3 nucleotides are TGTGCCAGTAGTATTGCCGGGAATAACTATGGCTACACCTTC. It yields the protein CASSIAGNNYGYTF.

This chain links TRBV6-5 with TRBJ1-3; tentatively, D is TRBD1 (5 bases). CDR3 length equals 14 residues. Germline V gene lookup returns CDR1 MNHEY and CDR2 SVGAGI. The V and J ends lost 5 bases and 2 bases respectively, with 10 bases between them. This CDR3 reads CASSPPGPGNTIYF. The DNA of the CDR3 is TGTGCCAGCAGTCCTCCGGGACCTGGAAACACCATATATTTT.

On this clone: The same CDR3 also results from other DNA sequences found in this sample. The chain uses TRBV2 and TRBJ2-3, with D possibly matching TRBD2 (5 bases). Deletions cut 7 bases from V and 3 bases from J, with 5 bases between. CDR1 is SNHLY, CDR2 FYNNEI, per germline. The CDR3 runs 11 residues. In DNA form, the CDR3 reads TGTGCCAGCACGGGGACAGATACGCAGTATTTT. Protein: CASTGTDTQYF. Full variable domain (rest looked up from reference TRBV2 and TRBJ2-3): EPEVTQTPSHQVTQMGQEVILRCVPISNHLYFYWYRQILGQKVEFLVSFYNNEISEKSEIFDDQFSVERPDGSNFTLKIRSTKLEDSAMYFCASTGTDTQYFGPGTRLTVL.

The chain combines TRBV10-1 with TRBJ2-5; D is possibly TRBD1 (6 bases). From germline, CDR1 is WNHNN and CDR2 SYGVQD (reference sequence). Trimming took 4 bases from V and 3 from J, leaving 9 bases between them. CDR3 length equals 13 residues. This CDR3 is CASSAGQKETQYF. The DNA of the CDR3 is TGCGCCAGCAGTGCAGGACAGAAAGAGACCCAGTACTTC.

The J gene is TRBJ2-1, the V gene TRBV19, with TRBD2 as a possible D gene (5 bases). CDR3 length equals 14 residues. Germline loops: CDR1 LNHDA, CDR2 SQIVND (reference sequence). V lost 3 bases and J 8 bases, leaving 14 bases between the germline ends. The CDR3 DNA sequence: TGTGCCAGTAGTATCCGGGGTAACTTCGATGAGCAGTTCTTC. This gives the protein CASSIRGNFDEQFF. The full variable domain, in which reference TRBV19 and TRBJ2-1 provide the parts outside the CDR3, is DGGITQSPKYLFRKEGQNVTLSCEQNLNHDAMYWYRQDPGQGLRLIYYSQIVNDFQKGDIAEGYSVSREKKESFPLTVTSAQKNPTAFYLCASSIRGNFDEQFFGPGTRLTVL.

The J gene is TRBJ2-7, the V gene TRBV14; D unclear. V shed 1 base and J shed 2 bases, with 9 bases lying between them. The CDR3 is 14 residues long. Germline-derived CDR1 and CDR2 are SGHDN and FVKESK. The CDR3 DNA reads TGTGCCAGCAGCCAAGCCAGGTTTACCTACGAGCAGTACTTC. It is translated as CASSQARFTYEQYF.

In regard to this clone: The germline gene is not matched at one end of the junction; a read error may be the cause. The J gene is TRBJ2-7, the V gene TRBV28; 8 nucleotides align to TRBD1. The CDR3 consists of 14 residues. Germline-derived CDR1 and CDR2 are MDHEN and SYDVKM. The CDR3 bases are TGTGCCAGCAGTTTTGTTGGACAGGGCGACGCCCCAGAGTTC. Translation: CASSFVGQGDAPEF.

The V and J genes are TRBV6-6 and TRBJ1-2, with D uncertain. V gave up 0 bases and J gave up 8 bases, with 13 bases separating them. The CDR3 spans 14 residues. Germline V lookup: CDR1 MNHNY, CDR2 SVGAGI (reference sequence). CDR3 protein: CASSYSPPFGGYTF. The CDR3 bases are TGTGCCAGCAGTTACTCGCCACCCTTTGGCGGCTACACCTTC.

In the case of this clone: Other nucleotide sequences from this sample produce the same CDR3. This sequence joins TRBV5-4 and TRBJ2-3; D is undetermined. The V end lost 1 base, the J end lost 3 bases, and 0 bases lay between the germline ends. The length of the CDR3 is 11 residues. Germline values: CDR1 SGHNT, CDR2 YYREEE (reference sequence). The chain's CDR3 is CASSLTDTQYF. CDR3 nucleotides: TGTGCCAGCAGCTTGACAGATACGCAGTATTTT.

The chain couples TRBV2 to TRBJ2-7, with D perhaps being TRBD1 or TRBD2 (6 bases each). Trimming pared 9 bases from V and 0 bases from J, leaving 15 bases between. Germline V gene sequence: CDR1 SNHLY, CDR2 FYNNEI. The CDR3 consists of 14 residues. For the CDR3, the DNA is TGTGCCAGTGCGGTAGGGGGGAACTCCTACGAGCAGTACTTC. It translates to CASAVGGNSYEQYF.

V usage is TRBV15 and J usage is TRBJ2-3, with 8 bases matching TRBD2. Germline lookup yields CDR1 LNHNV and CDR2 YYDKDF (reference sequence). The CDR3 has 17 amino acids. The V and J ends lost 0 bases and 1 base, in that order; junction bases with no gene match: 6. This CDR3 reads CATSRDIAGSGTDTQYF. DNA of the CDR3: TGTGCCACCAGCAGAGATATAGCGGGGTCTGGCACAGATACGCAGTATTTT.

The table lists this clone with a count of one. In DNA form, the CDR3 reads TGTGCCAGCATTTCCAGGTCGTACGAGCAGTACTTC. This encodes CASISRSYEQYF. V is TRBV28 and J is TRBJ2-7; no clear D gene. CDR3 length equals 12 residues. V shed 7 bases and J shed 4 bases, with 11 bases lying between them. CDR1 and CDR2 (germline): MDHEN, SYDVKM.

The gene calls are TRBV6-5 and TRBJ2-7, with no clear D. The V and J ends lost 6 bases and 1 base respectively, with 13 bases between them. Germline loops: CDR1 MNHEY, CDR2 SVGAGI. The CDR3 has 14 residues. In nucleotides, the CDR3 is TGTGCCAGCAGCGGAAGATGGGGATCCTACGAGCAGTACTTC. Its protein product is CASSGRWGSYEQYF.

The rearrangement uses TRBV25-1 and TRBJ2-7; TRBD1 aligns across 10 bases. J lost 2 bases, V lost 6 bases, and 4 bases had no gene match. From germline, CDR1 is MGHDK and CDR2 SYGVNS. This CDR3 comprises 14 residues. The CDR3 sequence is CASRDDRGPYEQYF. As DNA, the CDR3 is TGTGCCAGCAGGGACGACAGGGGGCCCTACGAGCAGTACTTC.

The chain couples TRBV27 to TRBJ1-5, with a weak D call TRBD1 (6 bases). Trimming cost V 5 bases and J 9 bases, with 17 bases left between them. The CDR3 loop spans 14 amino acids. The germline gives CDR1 MNHEY, CDR2 SMNVEV (reference sequence). The CDR3 coding sequence is TGTGCCAGCAGTCCCAACCACAGGGTGGGGCCCCAGCATTTT. This translates into CASSPNHRVGPQHF.

This clone occurred once. The chain employs TRBV7-9 and TRBJ1-2, with D perhaps matching TRBD1 (6 bases). This CDR3 contains 14 residues. Germline V lookup: CDR1 SEHNR, CDR2 FQNEAQ (reference sequence). Trimming stripped 5 bases from V and 2 bases from J, with 12 bases between. The chain's CDR3 is CASSPGTYNYGYTF. The CDR3, as DNA: TGTGCCAGCAGCCCCGGGACATACAACTATGGCTACACCTTC.

The rearrangement joins TRBV5-1 to TRBJ2-4, with 11 bases that match TRBD2. The CDR3 extends over 19 amino acids. The V and J ends lost 0 bases and 3 bases, in that order; junction bases with no gene match: 11. CDR1 and CDR2 (germline): SGHRS, YFSETQ. The CDR3 bases are TGCGCCAGCAGCTTGGTAGCGGGAGGGCCACGGATGGGCAAAAACATTCAGTACTTC. As protein: CASSLVAGGPRMGKNIQYF.

The chain has TRBV7-8 and TRBJ2-7; D unclear. The V end was cut by 3 bases, the J end by 3 bases, with 12 bases between. CDR1 and CDR2 (germline): SGHVS, FQNEAQ. CDR3 length: 14 residues. CDR3 in DNA: TGTGCCAGCAGCTTTGGTGTATCCGGCTACGAGCAGTACTTC. The encoded protein is CASSFGVSGYEQYF.

This clone was detected once. This CDR3 is CASSRRTGGISWQYF. The CDR3 DNA reads TGTGCCAGCAGCCGAAGGACAGGTGGGATATCGTGGCAGTACTTC. This sequence joins TRBV14 and TRBJ2-7; TRBD1 matches 7 bases. V dropped 4 bases and J dropped 9; count of bases not matched to a gene: 15. The CDR3 has 15 residues. Germline assignment: CDR1 SGHDN and CDR2 FVKESK.